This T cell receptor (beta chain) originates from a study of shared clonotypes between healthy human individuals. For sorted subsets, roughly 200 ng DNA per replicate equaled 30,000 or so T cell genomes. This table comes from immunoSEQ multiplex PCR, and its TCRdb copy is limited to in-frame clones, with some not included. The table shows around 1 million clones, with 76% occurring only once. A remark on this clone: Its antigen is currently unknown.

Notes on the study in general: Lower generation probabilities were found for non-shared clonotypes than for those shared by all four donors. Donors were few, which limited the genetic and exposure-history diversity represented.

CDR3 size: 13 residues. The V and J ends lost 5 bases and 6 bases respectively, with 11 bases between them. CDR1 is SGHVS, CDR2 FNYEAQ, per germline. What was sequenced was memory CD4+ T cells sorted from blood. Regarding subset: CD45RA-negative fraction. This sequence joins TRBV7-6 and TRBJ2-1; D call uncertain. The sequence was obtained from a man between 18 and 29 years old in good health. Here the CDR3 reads CASSRTLGNEQFF. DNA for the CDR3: TGTGCCAGCAGCCGCACTCTAGGCAATGAGCAGTTCTTC.